This entry lists 27 T cell receptor beta chains sequenced from one sample in a study of cytomegalovirus exposure and HLA in healthy donors. 60 Vbeta and 13 Jbeta primers were used in PCR. Clones were sequenced by immunoSEQ multiplex PCR, and TCRdb holds only the in-frame ones, with some missing. The sample holds around 130,000 clones; around 79% are singletons and the top ten take about 2.1%. The sequencing sample was made of PBMCs. Receptors originate from a middle-aged woman in good health and CMV-seropositive.

This clone was recorded only once. The chain uses TRBV5-4 and TRBJ2-3, with TRBD2 identical over 7 bases. Germline CDR1 is SGHNT and CDR2 is YYREEE (reference sequence). This CDR3 has 15 amino acids. J was trimmed by 2 bases and V by 0 bases; bases with no gene match: 3. The DNA for the CDR3 is TGTGCCAGCAGCTTGGAACTAGCGATCACAGATACGCAGTATTTT. It encodes CASSLELAITDTQYF.

The chain's CDR3 is CASIPAGVNNEQFF. Written as DNA, the CDR3 is TGTGCCAGCATTCCGGCGGGAGTTAACAATGAGCAGTTCTTC. The chain is built from TRBV28 and TRBJ2-1; 7 positions match TRBD2. Germline assignment: CDR1 MDHEN and CDR2 SYDVKM. After removal of 7 bases from V and 5 bases from J, the junction contained 8 bases not matched to a gene. CDR3 length equals 14 residues.

The chain employs TRBV7-2 and TRBJ2-1, with TRBD2 matching over 9 bases. The CDR3 runs to 16 residues. Losses at the gene ends were 1 base for V and 7 bases for J; bases not matched to a gene: 8. CDR1 and CDR2 from the germline V gene are SGHTA and FQGNSA. The CDR3 region has the DNA TGTGCCAGCAGCTTAGTAGGCGGGGGGGCCCGGAATGAGCAGTTCTTC. It encodes CASSLVGGGARNEQFF.

This clone was picked up one time. This chain connects TRBV28 to TRBJ1-1; no definite D call. The CDR3 totals 15 residues. Looked up from germline, CDR1 is MDHEN and CDR2 is SYDVKM. Trimming took 5 bases from V and 1 from J, leaving 14 bases between them. The CDR3 coding sequence is TGTGCCAGCAGTGCACCGGGAGGGAAGAACACTGAAGCTTTCTTT. Translated, it gives CASSAPGGKNTEAFF.

This clone was observed a single time. The chain uses TRBV11-2 and TRBJ2-7; TRBD2 is a possible D gene (5 bases). The CDR3 is made up of 14 amino acids. Trimming removed 4 bases at V and 6 bases at J, with 16 bases between. Germline V lookup: CDR1 SGHAT, CDR2 FQNNGV. CDR3 in DNA: TGTGCCAGCAGCTCAGATATTTCCGCGGGCGAGCAGTACTTC. Its translation is CASSSDISAGEQYF.

V is TRBV30 and J is TRBJ1-2; D is perhaps TRBD1 (6 bases). The ends were cut back, 5 bases at V and 1 base at J, with 11 bases in the middle. This CDR3 has 13 residues. Germline assignment: CDR1 GTSNPN and CDR2 SVGIG (reference sequence). CDR3 sequence (DNA): TGTGCCTGGGTTAAAGGGGGTAACTATGGCTACACCTTC. Translated, it gives CAWVKGGNYGYTF.

V and J are TRBV19 and TRBJ1-4, with D perhaps matching TRBD1 (5 bases). There are 15 residues in the CDR3. V lost 6 bases and J lost 6, with 17 bases in between. Per germline, CDR1 LNHDA and CDR2 SQIVND (reference sequence). For the CDR3, the DNA is TGTGCCAGTAGACGCCCGGGGGAGGCTTATGAAAAACTGTTTTTT. As protein: CASRRPGEAYEKLFF.

This chain joins TRBV5-4 and TRBJ2-5, with D unclear. This CDR3 contains 14 residues. V was cut by 0 bases and J by 2 bases, with 8 bases left in between. CDR1 SGHNT and CDR2 YYREEE come from the germline V gene (reference sequence). CDR3 in amino acids: CASSLGLIQETQYF. The CDR3, as DNA: TGTGCCAGCAGCTTGGGGCTTATTCAAGAGACCCAGTACTTC. Drawing the rest from reference TRBV5-4 and TRBJ2-5, the complete variable domain is ETGVTQSPTHLIKTRGQQVTLRCSSQSGHNTVSWYQQALGQGPQFIFQYYREEENGRGNFPPRFSGLQFPNYSSELNVNALELDDSALYLCASSLGLIQETQYFGPGTRLLVL.

The chain carries TRBV7-2 and TRBJ1-6; 9 bases match TRBD1. V lost 3 bases and J lost 9; bases outside the gene matches: 6. The germline V gene has CDR1 SGHTA and CDR2 FQGNSA. The CDR3 extends over 15 amino acids. CDR3 sequence (DNA): TGTGCCAGCAGCTTGGTGGACAGGGGAAGTTCACCCCTCCACTTT. Translated: CASSLVDRGSSPLHF.

This chain connects TRBV4-3 to TRBJ2-3, with TRBD2 matching 7 bases. Germline CDR1 LGHNA, CDR2 YSLEER. Trimming at V came to 1 base and at J to 2 bases, leaving 12 bases not matched to a gene. The CDR3 sequence is 18 residues long. This CDR3 reads CASSQVGPREDLTDTQYF. The CDR3 DNA sequence: TGCGCCAGCAGCCAAGTTGGTCCTCGGGAGGACCTCACAGATACGCAGTATTTT.

The gene calls are TRBV30 and TRBJ2-7; perhaps TRBD2 as D (6 bases). The CDR3 sequence is 14 residues long. V was shortened by 1 base and J by 2 bases, with 12 bases between the two germline ends. Germline loops: CDR1 GTSNPN, CDR2 SVGIG (reference sequence). The CDR3: CAWSGDSATYEQYF. In DNA, the CDR3 is TGTGCCTGGAGTGGGGACTCTGCAACCTACGAGCAGTACTTC. The whole variable domain, remainder taken from reference TRBV30 and TRBJ2-7, is SQTIHQWPATLVQPVGSPLSLECTVEGTSNPNLYWYRQAAGRGLQLLFYSVGIGQISSEVPQNLSASRPQDRQFILSSKKLLLSDSGFYLCAWSGDSATYEQYFGPGTRLTVT.

The rearrangement joins TRBV29-1 to TRBJ1-3; D is uncertain. The CDR3 is 14 amino acids. Germline V gives CDR1 SQVTM, CDR2 ANQGSEA. The V gene lost 7 bases and the J gene lost 4 bases, with 17 bases spanning the gap. CDR3 in amino acids: CSAMRGSSGNTIYF. Written as DNA, the CDR3 is TGCAGCGCTATGCGGGGAAGCTCGGGAAACACCATATATTTT.

This chain connects TRBV5-5 to TRBJ2-5, with D perhaps TRBD2 (6 bases). The V gene's germline CDR1 is SGHKS and CDR2 YYEKEE (reference sequence). The V end lost 2 bases, the J end lost 4 bases, and 15 bases lay between the germline ends. CDR3 length: 15 residues. As DNA, the CDR3 is TGTGCCAGCAGCTTTCCGCGGGACCTCCGAGAGACCCAGTACTTC. This translates into CASSFPRDLRETQYF.

The V gene is TRBV2, the J gene TRBJ2-5; 7 nucleotides align to TRBD1. CDR1 and CDR2 (germline): SNHLY, FYNNEI. The CDR3 sequence is 13 residues long. V was pared by 6 bases and J by 2 bases, with 3 bases of the junction left unmatched. The CDR3 DNA reads TGTGCCAGCAGACAGGGGAGACAAGAGACCCAGTACTTC. Protein sequence: CASRQGRQETQYF.

The chain links TRBV27 to TRBJ2-1, with 8 bases lining up with TRBD2. The V segment lost 5 bases and the J segment 5 bases; nucleotides outside the gene matches: 8. Germline lookup yields CDR1 MNHEY and CDR2 SMNVEV (reference sequence). The CDR3 extends over 15 amino acids. CDR3 in amino acids: CASSPTSALDNEQFF. For the CDR3, the DNA is TGTGCCAGCAGTCCGACTAGCGCCCTGGACAATGAGCAGTTCTTC.

The chain joins TRBV2 to TRBJ2-5; D may be TRBD1 (6 bases). The CDR3 contains 15 residues. V was trimmed by 2 bases and J by 5 bases, leaving 15 bases between them. The V gene's germline CDR1 is SNHLY and CDR2 FYNNEI. The CDR3 protein is CASSEYRGGTETQYF. CDR3 nucleotides: TGTGCCAGCAGTGAATACCGAGGGGGTACGGAGACCCAGTACTTC.

The J gene is TRBJ1-2, the V gene TRBV5-1; possibly TRBD1 for D (6 bases). V was pared by 0 bases and J by 3 bases, with 12 bases between. The CDR3 has 15 residues. CDR1 SGHRS and CDR2 YFSETQ come from the germline V gene. DNA of the CDR3: TGCGCCAGCAGCTTGGGCAGGGGTACCTACTATGGCTACACCTTC. It encodes CASSLGRGTYYGYTF.

This chain joins TRBV7-8 and TRBJ2-7, with 8 bases lining up with TRBD1. Germline CDR1 SGHVS, CDR2 FQNEAQ. The CDR3 length is 15 residues. V lost 10 bases to trimming and J lost 4 bases; unmatched junction nucleotides: 15. The CDR3 DNA is TGTGCCACCCCTCCTAACTCGGGACAGGAGTACGAGCAGTACTTC. Its translation: CATPPNSGQEYEQYF.

The sample holds a few counts of this clone. In nucleotides, the CDR3 is TGTGCCAGCAGCCAGCGGCCGGCGTGGGAGCAGTACTTC. Protein product: CASSQRPAWEQYF. The V gene is TRBV7-2, the J gene TRBJ2-7, with D tentatively TRBD2 (5 bases). The germline gives CDR1 SGHTA, CDR2 FQGNSA. The CDR3 has 13 amino acids. Deletions cut 5 bases from V and 7 bases from J, with 15 bases between.

This clone was recorded only once. This chain uses TRBV7-2 with TRBJ1-2; D possibly corresponds to TRBD1 (5 bases). Trimming shortened V by 10 bases and J by 6 bases, and 15 bases separated the two germline ends. From germline, CDR1 is SGHTA and CDR2 FQGNSA. This CDR3 contains 12 residues. CDR3 bases: TGTGCCACCAAGGGCAGGGTCAATGGCTACACCTTC. It translates to CATKGRVNGYTF.

The genes are TRBV6-1 and TRBJ1-4; TRBD1 agrees at 9 bases. CDR1 is MNHNS, CDR2 SASEGT, per germline. Trimming at V came to 3 bases and at J to 5 bases, leaving 4 bases not matched to a gene. The CDR3 spans 15 residues. DNA of the CDR3: TGTGCCAGCAGTGACCCGGGACAGGGAAATGAAAAACTGTTTTTT. It translates to CASSDPGQGNEKLFF.

The gene calls are TRBV21-1 and TRBJ2-5; the tabulated D call, TRBD2, remains unverified against the DNA. TRBV21-1 is labeled a pseudogene. CDR3 length: 11 amino acids. In DNA, the CDR3 is TGTGCCAGCAGCAAAGTGGTGGAGCAGTACTTC. Its protein product is CASSKVVEQYF.

This clone was picked up a small number of times. The chain links TRBV6-6 to TRBJ2-1; D perhaps matches TRBD1 (6 bases). V lost 7 bases, J lost 5 bases, and 21 bases lay in between. This CDR3 is 16 amino acids long. Germline CDR1 and CDR2: MNHNY and SVGAGI (reference sequence). The CDR3 loop is CASTQRTAAWDNEQFF. CDR3 in DNA: TGTGCCAGCACCCAGAGGACAGCCGCCTGGGACAATGAGCAGTTCTTC.

In its sample, this clone was seen a few times. The chain recombines TRBV5-1 with TRBJ1-1; maybe TRBD1 (6 bases). V was clipped by 2 bases and J by 1 base, with 9 bases between them. The CDR3 consists of 14 residues. Germline V gives CDR1 SGHRS, CDR2 YFSETQ. The CDR3 coding sequence is TGCGCCAGCAGCTTTACAGGGCCGAACACTGAAGCTTTCTTT. Translation: CASSFTGPNTEAFF. The full variable domain, completed using reference TRBV5-1 and TRBJ1-1, is KAGVTQTPRYLIKTRGQQVTLSCSPISGHRSVSWYQQTPGQGLQFLFEYFSETQRNKGNFPGRFSGRQFSNSRSEMNVSTLELGDSALYLCASSFTGPNTEAFFGQGTRLTVV.

This chain connects TRBV9 to TRBJ1-3; D not resolved. This CDR3 has 16 amino acids. V was cut by 0 bases and J by 2 bases, with 12 bases left in between. Looked up from germline, CDR1 is SGDLS and CDR2 is YYNGEE. CDR3 residues: CASSVDYIPPGNTIYF. In nucleotides, the CDR3 is TGTGCCAGCAGCGTAGATTACATCCCTCCTGGAAACACCATATATTTT.

The rearrangement joins TRBV27 to TRBJ2-2; maybe TRBD1 (5 bases). From germline, CDR1 is MNHEY and CDR2 SMNVEV (reference sequence). The CDR3 length is 14 residues. Trimming cost V 4 bases and J 8 bases, with 14 bases left between them. CDR3 amino acids: CASSWVWGQGELFF. The CDR3 DNA reads as TGTGCCAGCAGTTGGGTCTGGGGCCAAGGGGAGCTGTTTTTT.

This chain links TRBV6-4 with TRBJ2-4; weak D call: TRBD1 (6 bases). Germline V gene data show CDR1 as MRHNA and CDR2 as SNTAGT. The length of the CDR3 is 15 residues. Trimming took off 5 bases at V and 1 base at J, with 12 bases between the two ends. CDR3 DNA sequence: TGTGCCAGCAGTCCGTATCAGGGGGCCAAAAACATTCAGTACTTC. This gives the protein CASSPYQGAKNIQYF.